Included here is one T cell receptor beta chain sequence, with context. Its antigen remains unidentified. The data were produced by immunoSEQ multiplex PCR, yet TCRdb's version contains in-frame clones alone and is incomplete. Of more than 2 million clones in the sample, more than 90% are singletons; the top ten hold around 0.13%. This entry is derived from a study of shared clonotypes between healthy human individuals. Study-level information: The study used three CD4 naive, three CD4 memory, two CD8 naive and one CD8 memory plate per donor.

Study-wide findings and caveats: Measured sharing among donors was expected to vary with sequencing depth. The study found lower generation probabilities in non-shared clonotypes than in those shared by all four donors. Clonotype sharing across several donors was observed for roughly 5% of naive CD4 clonotypes.

The CDR3 contains 10 residues. CDR1 SQVTM and CDR2 ANQGSEA come from the germline V gene. Between the trimmed V and J ends, which lost 5 bases and 11 bases, there was a span of 10 bases. The source material was naive CD4+ T cells sorted from blood. The sample's subset: CD45RA+ positively selected. The source is a man between 18 and 35 years old in good health. V usage is TRBV29-1 and J usage is TRBJ2-1; D unclear. Written as DNA, the CDR3 is TGCAGCGTTACGAGCCTTCAGCAGTTCTTC. Translated, it gives CSVTSLQQFF.